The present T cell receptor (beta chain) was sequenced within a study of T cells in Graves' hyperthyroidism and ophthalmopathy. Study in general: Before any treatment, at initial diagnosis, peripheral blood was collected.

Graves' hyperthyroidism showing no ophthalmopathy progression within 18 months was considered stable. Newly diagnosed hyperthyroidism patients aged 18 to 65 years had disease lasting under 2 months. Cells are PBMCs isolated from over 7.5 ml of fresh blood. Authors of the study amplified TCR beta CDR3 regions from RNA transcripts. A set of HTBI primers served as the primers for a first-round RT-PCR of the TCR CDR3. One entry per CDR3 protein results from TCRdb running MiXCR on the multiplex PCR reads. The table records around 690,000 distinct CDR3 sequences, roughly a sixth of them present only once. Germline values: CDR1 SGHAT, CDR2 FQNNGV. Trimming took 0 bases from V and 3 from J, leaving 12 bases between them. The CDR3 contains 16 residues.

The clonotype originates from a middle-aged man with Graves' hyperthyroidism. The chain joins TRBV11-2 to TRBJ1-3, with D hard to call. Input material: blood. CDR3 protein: CASSLETSYIGNTIYF. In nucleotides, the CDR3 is TGTGCCAGCAGCTTAGAAACGAGTTACATTGGAAACACCATATATTTT.